A selection of T cell receptor beta chains follows, all from one sample in a study of cytomegalovirus exposure and HLA in healthy donors. Sequencing used immunoSEQ multiplex PCR; TCRdb keeps in-frame clones, though not all of them. This repertoire shows approximately 170,000 clones, approximately 80% found once; its top ten account for about 7.4%. Material for sequencing was PBMCs. These receptors came from a male donor in good health and CMV-seropositive. CDR3s include the opening cysteine and the closing phenylalanine or tryptophan. A D gene is named only where the DNA matches it firmly. Clone size appears in some rows only: once, few, many, or a class for an expanded clone.

j_call	d_call	clone_size	v_call	cdr3_aa	cdr3_nt
TRBJ2-7	TRBD1	once	TRBV19	CASRSRDRVSYEQYF	TGTGCCAGTAGATCGAGGGACAGGGTTTCCTACGAGCAGTACTTC
TRBJ2-1	.	once	TRBV15	CATSRGGGVQVNEQFF	TGTGCCACCAGCAGAGGAGGGGGGGTACAGGTTAATGAGCAGTTCTTC
TRBJ1-1	.	.	TRBV18	CASSPGGSLNTEAFF	TGTGCCAGCTCACCAGGGGGCAGCTTGAACACTGAAGCTTTCTTT
TRBJ2-7	TRBD2	.	TRBV6-5	CATGGGISGHEQYF	TGTGCCACTGGGGGGGGGATAAGCGGCCACGAGCAGTACTTC
TRBJ2-5	.	.	TRBV2	CASSALGGGETQYF	TGTGCCAGCAGTGCCTTGGGGGGAGGAGAGACCCAGTACTTC
TRBJ1-4	.	.	TRBV27	CASSPIRGFYEKLFF	TGTGCCAGCAGTCCGATCAGGGGATTCTATGAAAAACTGTTTTTT
TRBJ2-2	.	.	TRBV13	CASSSRRVTGELFF	TGTGCCAGCAGCTCCCGCAGGGTCACCGGGGAGCTGTTTTTT
TRBJ2-3	.	.	TRBV4-1	CASSQIPGLLTDTQYF	TGCGCCAGCAGCCAAATACCGGGACTGCTCACAGATACGCAGTATTTT
TRBJ1-6	TRBD1	.	TRBV9	CASSVGGQGNSPLHF	TGTGCCAGCAGCGTAGGCGGACAGGGTAATTCACCCCTCCACTTT
TRBJ1-5	.	.	TRBV5-1	CASSLGRGPYQPQHF	TGCGCCAGCAGCTTGGGGCGGGGGCCCTATCAGCCCCAGCATTTT
TRBJ2-7	TRBD1	.	TRBV11-2	CASSFGQGPYEQYF	TGTGCCAGCAGCTTCGGACAGGGCCCCTACGAGCAGTACTTC
TRBJ1-2	TRBD1	.	TRBV6-5	CATRDRGYGYTF	TGTGCCACCCGGGACAGGGGTTATGGCTACACCTTC
TRBJ1-6	.	.	TRBV6-1	CASGRGRNSPLHF	TGTGCCAGCGGGAGGGGCCGGAATTCACCCCTCCACTTT
TRBJ2-3	.	.	TRBV4-2	CASSLGLRSDTQYF	TGTGCCAGCAGCCTCGGACTAAGGTCAGATACGCAGTATTTT
TRBJ2-2	.	once	TRBV7-2	CASSLAPLAGELFF	TGTGCCAGCAGCTTAGCGCCACTGGCCGGGGAGCTGTTTTTT
TRBJ1-1	TRBD1	.	TRBV6-5	CASSYGTGDTEAFF	TGTGCCAGCAGTTACGGGACAGGGGACACTGAAGCTTTCTTT
TRBJ2-7	TRBD2	.	TRBV30	CAWSVYQRGASYEQYF	TGTGCCTGGAGTGTATACCAGCGGGGGGCCTCCTACGAGCAGTACTTC
TRBJ1-2	TRBD1	.	TRBV7-2	CASSLRQGASGYTF	TGTGCCAGCAGCTTACGGCAGGGGGCGTCGGGCTACACCTTC
TRBJ2-3	TRBD2	.	TRBV7-9	CASTISGEADTQYF	TGTGCCAGCACCATTAGCGGGGAGGCAGATACGCAGTATTTT
TRBJ2-3	TRBD1	.	TRBV6-1	CASSDHRGRGTDTQYF	TGTGCCAGCAGTGATCACAGGGGGCGGGGCACAGATACGCAGTATTTT
TRBJ1-4	TRBD1	.	TRBV5-4	CASSSDRAPNEKLFF	TGTGCCAGCAGCTCCGACAGGGCACCTAATGAAAAACTGTTTTTT
TRBJ2-1	.	.	TRBV6-5	CASSPGFNEQFF	TGTGCCAGCAGTCCGGGGTTCAATGAGCAGTTCTTC
TRBJ2-3	.	.	TRBV19	CACDSLPHTDTQYF	TGTGCCTGCGATTCTCTCCCCCACACAGATACGCAGTATTTT
TRBJ2-2	.	.	TRBV19	CASSIQRNTGELFF	TGTGCCAGTAGTATCCAGCGGAACACCGGGGAGCTGTTTTTT
TRBJ2-7	TRBD1	.	TRBV30	CAWSEDRVYDEQYF	TGTGCCTGGAGCGAAGACAGGGTGTACGACGAGCAGTACTTC
TRBJ1-1	.	.	TRBV28	CASSLRRVTEAFF	TGTGCCAGCAGTTTAAGGAGGGTCACTGAAGCTTTCTTT
TRBJ1-2	.	.	TRBV15	CATSRDPGGLGGYTF	TGTGCCACCAGCAGAGATCCCGGGGGTCTTGGAGGCTACACCTTC
TRBJ1-2	.	.	TRBV14	CASSREDTYFGYTF	TGTGCCAGCAGCCGCGAGGACACCTACTTTGGCTACACCTTC
TRBJ1-4	.	few	TRBV5-1	CASSSNDGWNEKLFF	TGCGCCAGCAGCTCGAACGACGGGTGGAATGAAAAACTGTTTTTT
TRBJ2-5	TRBD2	.	TRBV5-4	CASSRKNLAGEETQYF	TGTGCCAGCAGCCGTAAAAACCTAGCGGGCGAAGAGACCCAGTACTTC
TRBJ2-1	.	.	TRBV11-3	CASSLAGSSYNEQFF	TGTGCCAGCAGCTTAGCGGGTAGCTCCTACAATGAGCAGTTCTTC
TRBJ1-4	.	.	TRBV7-9	CASSQSPTNEKLFF	TGTGCCAGCAGCCAAAGCCCAACTAATGAAAAACTGTTTTTT
TRBJ2-1	TRBD2	once	TRBV7-8	CASSSQLGGGAGEQFF	TGTGCCAGCAGCTCCCAGCTGGGCGGGGGGGCCGGTGAGCAGTTCTTC
TRBJ1-2	.	.	TRBV30	CAWRGPTQTYGYTF	TGTGCCTGGAGGGGGCCCACCCAAACCTATGGCTACACCTTC
TRBJ2-1	.	.	TRBV4-1	CASSQPIRGRSYNEQFF	TGCGCCAGCAGCCAACCCATTCGGGGGAGGTCCTACAATGAGCAGTTCTTC
TRBJ1-1	TRBD1	few	TRBV6-6	CASSYPGQGNTEAFF	TGTGCCAGCAGTTATCCGGGACAGGGGAACACTGAAGCTTTCTTT
TRBJ2-1	TRBD2	.	TRBV6-1	CASSLAGTYNEQFF	TGTGCCAGCAGCCTAGCGGGGACCTACAATGAGCAGTTCTTC
TRBJ1-1	.	.	TRBV28	CATSGGGTEAFF	TGTGCCACCTCTGGGGGGGGTACTGAAGCTTTCTTT
TRBJ1-1	TRBD1	.	TRBV5-6	CASSPDRGFNTEAFF	TGTGCCAGCAGCCCAGACAGGGGTTTTAACACTGAAGCTTTCTTT
TRBJ2-1	TRBD1	.	TRBV19	CASDTGGGSYNEQFF	TGTGCCAGTGATACAGGGGGCGGTTCCTACAATGAGCAGTTCTTC
TRBJ1-1	.	few	TRBV11-2	CASRTGTTYTEAFF	TGTGCCAGCAGGACCGGGACAACTTACACTGAAGCTTTCTTT
TRBJ1-2	.	.	TRBV19	CASSIEVGRDYGYTF	TGTGCCAGTAGTATAGAGGTAGGGAGGGACTATGGCTACACCTTC
TRBJ2-7	TRBD2	once	TRBV11-2	CASSLEASGGHAWAQYF	TGTGCCAGCAGCTTAGAGGCTAGCGGGGGCCACGCCTGGGCGCAGTACTTC
TRBJ2-1	.	.	TRBV29-1	CSGRGGDYNEQFF	TGCAGCGGCCGCGGGGGCGACTACAATGAGCAGTTCTTC
TRBJ2-2	.	.	TRBV7-9	CASSLAPGRKSWGELFF	TGTGCCAGCAGCTTAGCGCCTGGCAGAAAATCTTGGGGGGAGCTGTTTTTT
TRBJ2-7	.	.	TRBV13	CASSFAPRLEEQYF	TGTGCCAGCAGCTTCGCTCCCCGGTTGGAGGAGCAGTACTTC
TRBJ1-2	.	.	TRBV10-3	CAISEHMDTNYGYTF	TGTGCCATCAGTGAGCACATGGACACGAACTATGGCTACACCTTC
TRBJ2-1	.	once	TRBV2	CASSEVIAVNNEQFF	TGTGCCAGCAGTGAGGTGATAGCGGTTAACAATGAGCAGTTCTTC
TRBJ2-4	.	.	TRBV7-9	CASSGRTDKNIQYF	TGTGCCAGCAGCGGCAGGACAGACAAAAACATTCAGTACTTC
TRBJ2-5	.	.	TRBV7-9	CASSSFRGQETQYF	TGTGCCAGCAGCTCGTTCAGGGGTCAAGAGACCCAGTACTTC
TRBJ2-1	TRBD2	.	TRBV7-7	CASSFRAGGPNEQFF	TGTGCTAGCAGCTTCAGAGCGGGGGGGCCTAATGAGCAGTTCTTC